This TCR beta chain was identified during a study of blood T cells in healthy people across ages. Study details: Per two T cells, template switching captured roughly one barcoded beta molecule.

This clonotype was observed a few times. Its antigen is as yet unknown. Study outcomes and limitations: There were more naive CD4+ cells and higher diversity in long-lived donors than in aged donors. Strong correlation existed between TCR beta diversity and naive T cell percentage.

Together with a sample-barcoded 5' primer, a J-beta primer mix was included in a second PCR lasting about 6 to 11 cycles. TCRdb fed the 5' RACE reads into MiXCR, producing one record per CDR3 protein. The sample consists of some 1.4 million distinct CDR3 sequences, 42% of them appearing once. Individuals who donated were healthy Caucasians from Russia aged 6 to 90. V was cut by 4 bases and J by 0 bases, with 6 bases left in between. CDR3 length equals 13 residues. Germline V gives CDR1 MNHNS, CDR2 SASEGT. The TCR originated in a young woman in good health. This chain connects TRBV6-1 to TRBJ1-2; D is uncertain. The sequenced sample consisted of blood. The CDR3 protein is CASSVASNYGYTF. CDR3 sequence (DNA): TGTGCCAGCAGTGTCGCCTCTAACTATGGCTACACCTTC.